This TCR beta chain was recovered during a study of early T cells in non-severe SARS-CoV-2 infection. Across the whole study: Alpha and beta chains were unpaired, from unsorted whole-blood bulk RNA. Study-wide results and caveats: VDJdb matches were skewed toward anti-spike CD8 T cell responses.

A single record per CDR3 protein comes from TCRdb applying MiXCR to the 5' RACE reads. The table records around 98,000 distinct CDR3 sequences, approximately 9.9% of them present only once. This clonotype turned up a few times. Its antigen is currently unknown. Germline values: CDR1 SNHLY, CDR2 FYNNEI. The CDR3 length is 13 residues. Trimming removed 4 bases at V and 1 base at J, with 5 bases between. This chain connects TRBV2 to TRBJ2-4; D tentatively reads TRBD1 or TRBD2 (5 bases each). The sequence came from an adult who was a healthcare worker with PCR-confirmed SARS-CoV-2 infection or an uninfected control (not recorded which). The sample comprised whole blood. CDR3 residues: CASSGGAKNIQYF. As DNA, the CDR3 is TGTGCCAGCAGTGGGGGGGCCAAAAACATTCAGTACTTC.